This T cell receptor beta chain was sequenced for a study of blood T cell repertoires in COVID-19. Study-wide background: Acute and convalescent COVID-19 samples came from the United States, Italy and Spain. Sample material is recorded as cDNA or gDNA derived from T cells, B-cell-depleted T cells, or PBMCs.

Here immunoSEQ multiplex PCR was the method, and the copy in TCRdb shows in-frame clones only, minus some. This sample has over 150,000 clones; under 95% occur once, and the top ten carry around 5%. The germline V gene has CDR1 SGDLS and CDR2 YYNGEE. Trimming took 0 bases from V and 7 from J, leaving 11 bases between them. CDR3 length: 14 residues. The genes are TRBV9 and TRBJ1-5; D may be TRBD1 (5 bases). The source of this sequence is a man aged 18 to 35 with COVID-19, enrolled during active disease. The sample was peripheral blood. CDR3 region: CASSVAGEVQPQHF. The CDR3 coding sequence is TGTGCCAGCAGCGTAGCGGGGGAAGTACAGCCCCAGCATTTT.